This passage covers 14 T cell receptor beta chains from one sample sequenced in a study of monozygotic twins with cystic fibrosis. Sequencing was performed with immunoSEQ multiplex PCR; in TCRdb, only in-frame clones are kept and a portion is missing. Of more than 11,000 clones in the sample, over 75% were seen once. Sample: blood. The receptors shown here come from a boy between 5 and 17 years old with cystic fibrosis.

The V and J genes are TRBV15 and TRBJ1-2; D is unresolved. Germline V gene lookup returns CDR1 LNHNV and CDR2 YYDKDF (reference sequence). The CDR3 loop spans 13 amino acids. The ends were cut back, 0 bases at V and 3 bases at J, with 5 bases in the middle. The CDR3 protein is CATSRDKDYGYTF. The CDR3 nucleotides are TGTGCCACCAGCAGAGATAAGGACTATGGCTACACCTTC.

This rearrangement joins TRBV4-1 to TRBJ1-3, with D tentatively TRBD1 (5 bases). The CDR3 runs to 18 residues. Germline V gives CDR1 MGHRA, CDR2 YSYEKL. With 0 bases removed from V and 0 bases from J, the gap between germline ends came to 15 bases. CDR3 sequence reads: CASSQDRVDSYSGNTIYF. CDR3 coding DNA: TGCGCCAGCAGCCAAGATCGGGTCGACAGTTACTCTGGAAACACCATATATTTT.

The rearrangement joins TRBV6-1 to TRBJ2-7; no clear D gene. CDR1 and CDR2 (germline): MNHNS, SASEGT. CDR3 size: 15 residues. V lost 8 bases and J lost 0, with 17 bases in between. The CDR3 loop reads CASDSGGVSSYEQYF. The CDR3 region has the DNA TGTGCCAGCGACTCCGGCGGTGTTAGCTCCTACGAGCAGTACTTC.

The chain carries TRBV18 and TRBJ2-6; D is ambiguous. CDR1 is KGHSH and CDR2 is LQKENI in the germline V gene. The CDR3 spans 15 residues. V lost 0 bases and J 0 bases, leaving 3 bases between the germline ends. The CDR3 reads CASSPPASGANVLTF. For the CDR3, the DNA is TGTGCCAGCTCACCACCGGCCTCTGGGGCCAACGTCCTGACTTTC.

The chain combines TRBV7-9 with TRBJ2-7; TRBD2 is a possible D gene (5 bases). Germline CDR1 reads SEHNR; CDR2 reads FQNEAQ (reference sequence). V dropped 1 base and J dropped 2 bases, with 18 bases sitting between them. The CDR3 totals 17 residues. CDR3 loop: CASSLDERWGATYEQYF. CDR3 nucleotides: TGTGCCAGCAGCTTAGATGAGCGGTGGGGTGCCACCTACGAGCAGTACTTC.

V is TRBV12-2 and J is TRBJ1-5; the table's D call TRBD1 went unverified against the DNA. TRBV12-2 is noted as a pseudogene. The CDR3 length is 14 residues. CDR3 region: CASRLEGSNQPQHF. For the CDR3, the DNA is TGTGCAAGTCGCTTAGAGGGGAGCAATCAGCCCCAGCATTTT.

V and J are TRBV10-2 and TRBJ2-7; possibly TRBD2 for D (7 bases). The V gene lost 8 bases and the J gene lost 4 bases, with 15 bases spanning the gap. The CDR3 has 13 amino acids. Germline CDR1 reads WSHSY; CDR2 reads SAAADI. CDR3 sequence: CASSWEGDYEQYF. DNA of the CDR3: TGCGCCAGCTCATGGGAGGGGGATTACGAGCAGTACTTC.

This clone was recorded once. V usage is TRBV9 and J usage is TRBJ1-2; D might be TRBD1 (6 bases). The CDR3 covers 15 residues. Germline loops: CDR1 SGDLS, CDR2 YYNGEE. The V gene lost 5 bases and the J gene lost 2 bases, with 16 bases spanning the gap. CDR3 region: CASSETGTLNYGYTF. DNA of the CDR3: TGTGCCAGCAGTGAGACAGGAACCCTCAACTATGGCTACACCTTC.

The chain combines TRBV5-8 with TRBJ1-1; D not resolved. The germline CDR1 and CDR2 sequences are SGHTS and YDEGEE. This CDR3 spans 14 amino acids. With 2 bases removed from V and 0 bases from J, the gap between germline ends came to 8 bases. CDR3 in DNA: TGTGCCAGCAGCTTTCTCTCTATGAACACTGAAGCTTTCTTT. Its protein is CASSFLSMNTEAFF.

This chain's CDR3 is CAGGQGLMNTEAFF. CDR3 nucleotide sequence: TGTGCCGGGGGACAGGGGCTTATGAACACTGAAGCTTTCTTT. V and J are TRBV2 and TRBJ1-1; TRBD1 aligns across 10 bases. CDR1 and CDR2 (germline): SNHLY, FYNNEI. The CDR3 is made up of 14 amino acids. J was trimmed by 0 bases and V by 11 bases; bases with no gene match: 6.

CDR3 bases: TGTGCCATCAGTGTGGACAGGTGGCCTGCCTACGAGCAGTACTTC. Protein: CAISVDRWPAYEQYF. The chain couples TRBV10-3 to TRBJ2-7; 7 positions match TRBD1. Trimming took 4 bases from V and 2 from J; bases not matched to a gene: 8. The CDR3 contains 15 residues. Germline CDR1 ENHRY, CDR2 SYGVKD.

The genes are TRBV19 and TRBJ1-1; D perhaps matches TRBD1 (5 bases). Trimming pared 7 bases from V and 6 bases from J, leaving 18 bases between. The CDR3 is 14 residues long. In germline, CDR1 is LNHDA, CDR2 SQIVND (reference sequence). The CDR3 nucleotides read TGTGCCAGTACCCGGGGGGGAGGTTCGGCTGAAGCTTTCTTT. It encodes CASTRGGGSAEAFF.

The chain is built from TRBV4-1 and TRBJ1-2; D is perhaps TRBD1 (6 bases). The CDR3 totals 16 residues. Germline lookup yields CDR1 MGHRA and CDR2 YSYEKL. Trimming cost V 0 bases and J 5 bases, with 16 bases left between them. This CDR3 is CASSQEGKQGWYGYTF. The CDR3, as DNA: TGCGCCAGCAGCCAAGAGGGAAAACAGGGTTGGTATGGCTACACCTTC.

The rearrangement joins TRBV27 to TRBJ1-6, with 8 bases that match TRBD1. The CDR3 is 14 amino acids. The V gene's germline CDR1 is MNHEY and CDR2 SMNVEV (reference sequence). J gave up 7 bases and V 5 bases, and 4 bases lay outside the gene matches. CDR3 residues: CASSARDRNSPLHF. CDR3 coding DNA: TGTGCCAGCAGTGCCCGGGACAGGAATTCACCCCTCCACTTT.